The text below deals with one T cell receptor beta chain. Its antigen remains unidentified. This specimen comes from a study of OX40 agonist ivuxolimab in advanced cancers. At the level of the study: Melanoma, hepatocellular carcinoma, head and neck or renal cell cancer occurred in dose-escalation patients.

Study-level points and caveats: Expanded clones tended on average to be more numerous among CD8+ T cells than CD4+.

The timepoints at which blood was sampled were baseline, cycle 4 day 1, and cycle 7 day 1. Sequencing used immunoSEQ multiplex PCR; TCRdb keeps in-frame clones, though not all of them. This table holds some 22,000 clones, 80% to 90% found once. Trimming cost V 1 base and J 1 base, with 4 bases left between them. The CDR3 runs 13 residues. Germline assignment: CDR1 MGHRA and CDR2 YSYEKL. The input for sequencing was CD4+ or CD8+ T cells sorted from blood, taken in a trial of the OX40 agonist ivuxolimab. This clonotype originated in an adult with an advanced solid tumor such as melanoma, head and neck, liver or kidney cancer. The V gene is TRBV4-1, the J gene TRBJ1-1; D remains unclear. CDR3: CASSQGTNTEAFF. CDR3 nucleotide sequence: TGCGCCAGCAGCCAAGGTACGAACACTGAAGCTTTCTTT.